The clone carrying this T cell receptor beta chain was observed a handful of times. What it recognizes is unknown. V lost 2 bases to trimming and J lost 8 bases, with 19 bases between them. Germline V gene sequence: CDR1 SGHTA, CDR2 FQGNSA. CDR3 length: 16 amino acids. The iRepertoire nested amplicon-rescue multiplex PCR amplified TCR alpha and beta CDR3s from RNA. Input was about 100-450 ng of tissue mRNA or PBMC total RNA. TCRdb re-called the multiplex PCR reads through MiXCR, storing one row per CDR3 protein. The table records roughly 120,000 distinct CDR3 sequences, more than 20% of them present only once. This record belongs to a study of glioma-infiltrating T cells. Whole-study findings and limits: CDR3 overlap between tissue and blood was very small.

The chain couples TRBV7-2 to TRBJ2-1, with unresolved D. The sequence came from a human donor with low-grade glioma or glioblastoma, undergoing nonglioma brain surgery, or in good health (not recorded which). Specimen: glioma tissue, nonneoplastic brain tissue, or PBMCs (not recorded which). The CDR3 DNA reads TGTGCCAGCAGCTTATTGGACCACAGTGCATCAGATGAGCAGTTCTTC. Translated: CASSLLDHSASDEQFF. The variable domain in full, with the rest retrieved from reference TRBV7-2 and TRBJ2-1, is GAGVSQSPSNKVTEKGKDVELRCDPISGHTALYWYRQSLGQGLEFLIYFQGNSAPDKSGLPSDRFSAERTGGSVSTLTIQRTQQEDSAVYLCASSLLDHSASDEQFFGPGTRLTVL.